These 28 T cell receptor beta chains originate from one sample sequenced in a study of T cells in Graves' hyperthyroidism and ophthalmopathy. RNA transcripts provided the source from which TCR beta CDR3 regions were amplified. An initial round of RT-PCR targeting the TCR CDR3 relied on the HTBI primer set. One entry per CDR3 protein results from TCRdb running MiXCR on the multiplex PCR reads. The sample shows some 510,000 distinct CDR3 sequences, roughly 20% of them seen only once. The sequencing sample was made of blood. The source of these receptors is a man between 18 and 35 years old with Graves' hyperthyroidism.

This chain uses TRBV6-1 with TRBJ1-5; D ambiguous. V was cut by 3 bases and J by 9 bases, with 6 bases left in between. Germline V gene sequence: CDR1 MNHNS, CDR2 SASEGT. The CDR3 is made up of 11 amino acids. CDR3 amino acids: CASSEGRPQHF. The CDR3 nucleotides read TGTGCCAGCAGTGAGGGTCGGCCCCAGCATTTT.

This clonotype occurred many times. CDR3 coding DNA: TGTGCCAGCAGCACCCACAGCATCTCTGGGGCCAACGTCCTGACTTTC. As protein: CASSTHSISGANVLTF. This chain links TRBV12-3 or TRBV12-4 with TRBJ2-6; D unresolved. Trimming pared 6 bases from V and 0 bases from J, leaving 12 bases between. CDR3 length equals 16 residues.

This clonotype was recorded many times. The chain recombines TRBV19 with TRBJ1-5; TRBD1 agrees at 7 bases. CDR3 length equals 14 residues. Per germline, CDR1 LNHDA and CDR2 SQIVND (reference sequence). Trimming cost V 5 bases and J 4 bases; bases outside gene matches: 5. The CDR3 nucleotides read TGTGCCAGTAGTGGCCAGGGGGTGAATCAGCCCCAGCATTTT. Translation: CASSGQGVNQPQHF.

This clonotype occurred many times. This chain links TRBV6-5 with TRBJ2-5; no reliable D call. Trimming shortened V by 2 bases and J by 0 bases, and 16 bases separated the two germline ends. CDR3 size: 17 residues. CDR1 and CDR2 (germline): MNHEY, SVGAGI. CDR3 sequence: CASSYHPPSHYQETQYF. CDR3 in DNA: TGTGCCAGCAGTTACCATCCCCCTTCACATTACCAAGAGACCCAGTACTTC.

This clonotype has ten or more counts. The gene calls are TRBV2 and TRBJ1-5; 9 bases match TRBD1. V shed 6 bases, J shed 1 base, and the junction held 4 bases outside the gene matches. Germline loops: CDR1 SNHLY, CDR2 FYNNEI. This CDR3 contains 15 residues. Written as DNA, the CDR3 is TGTGCCAGCAGGAGGGGACAGGGAAGCAATCAGCCCCAGCATTTT. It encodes CASRRGQGSNQPQHF. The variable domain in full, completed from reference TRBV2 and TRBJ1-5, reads EPEVTQTPSHQVTQMGQEVILRCVPISNHLYFYWYRQILGQKVEFLVSFYNNEISEKSEIFDDQFSVERPDGSNFTLKIRSTKLEDSAMYFCASRRGQGSNQPQHFGDGTRLSIL.

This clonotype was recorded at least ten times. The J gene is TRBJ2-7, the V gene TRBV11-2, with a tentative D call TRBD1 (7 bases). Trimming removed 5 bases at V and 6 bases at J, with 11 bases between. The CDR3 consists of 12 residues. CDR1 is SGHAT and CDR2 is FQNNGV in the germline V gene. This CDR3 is CASSAGGSEQYF. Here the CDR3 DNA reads TGTGCCAGCAGCGCAGGGGGGAGCGAGCAGTACTTC.

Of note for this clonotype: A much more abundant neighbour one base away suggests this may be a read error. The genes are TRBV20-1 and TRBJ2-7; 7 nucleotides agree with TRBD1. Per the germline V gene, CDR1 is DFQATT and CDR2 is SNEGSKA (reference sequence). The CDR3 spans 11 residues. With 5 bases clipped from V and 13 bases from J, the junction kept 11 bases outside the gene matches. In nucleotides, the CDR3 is TGCAGTGCTGAAACAGGGGCCATGCACTACTTC. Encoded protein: CSAETGAMHYF.

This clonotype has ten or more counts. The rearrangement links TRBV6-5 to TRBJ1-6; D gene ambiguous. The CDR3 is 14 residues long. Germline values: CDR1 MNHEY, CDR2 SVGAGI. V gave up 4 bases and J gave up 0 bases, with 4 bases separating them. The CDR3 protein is CASSSGSYNSPLHF. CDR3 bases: TGTGCCAGCAGTTCCGGCTCCTATAATTCACCCCTCCACTTT.

CDR3 nucleotide sequence: TGCAGTGCTAGAGCGGGATTAGGACAGGCGATACGGTCCGGGGAGCTGTTTTTT. Amino acids: CSARAGLGQAIRSGELFF. This rearrangement joins TRBV20-1 to TRBJ2-2; 7 bases match TRBD1. Germline V gene data show CDR1 as DFQATT and CDR2 as SNEGSKA (reference sequence). Unmatched junction bases numbered 17, after V lost 1 base and J lost 6 bases. The CDR3 is 18 residues long.

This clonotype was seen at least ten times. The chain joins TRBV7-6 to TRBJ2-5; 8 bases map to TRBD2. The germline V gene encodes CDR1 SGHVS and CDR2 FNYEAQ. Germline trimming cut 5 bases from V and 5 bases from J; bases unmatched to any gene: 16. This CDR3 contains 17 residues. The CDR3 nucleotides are TGTGCCAGCAGCCCCGGGGTAGCGGGGTCCTTGGGGGAGACCCAGTACTTC. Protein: CASSPGVAGSLGETQYF.

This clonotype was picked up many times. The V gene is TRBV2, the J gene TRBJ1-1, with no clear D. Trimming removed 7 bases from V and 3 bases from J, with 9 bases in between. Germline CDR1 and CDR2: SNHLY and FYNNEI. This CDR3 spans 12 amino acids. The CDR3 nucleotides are TGTGCCAGCACTCTCGGCGACACTGAAGCTTTCTTT. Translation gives CASTLGDTEAFF.

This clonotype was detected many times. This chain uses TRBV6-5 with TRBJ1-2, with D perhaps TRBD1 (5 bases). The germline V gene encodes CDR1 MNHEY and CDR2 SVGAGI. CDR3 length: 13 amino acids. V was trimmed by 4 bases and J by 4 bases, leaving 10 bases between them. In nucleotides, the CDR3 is TGTGCCAGCAGTTCCCTTGACAGCTATGGCTACACCTTC. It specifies CASSSLDSYGYTF.

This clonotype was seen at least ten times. CDR3 in DNA: TGTGCCAGCAGTGTGGACGGGAGGACTGAAGCTTTCTTT. As protein: CASSVDGRTEAFF. The gene calls are TRBV6-1 and TRBJ1-1, with no clear D. The CDR3 contains 13 residues. The V end was cut by 4 bases, the J end by 5 bases, with 11 bases between. CDR1 and CDR2 (germline): MNHNS, SASEGT.

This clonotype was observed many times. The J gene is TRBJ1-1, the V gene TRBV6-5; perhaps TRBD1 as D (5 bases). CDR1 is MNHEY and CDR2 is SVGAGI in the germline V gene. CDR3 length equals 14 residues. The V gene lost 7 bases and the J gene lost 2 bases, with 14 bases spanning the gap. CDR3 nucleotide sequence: TGTGCCAGCATCGACCTGGGGGATAACACTGAAGCTTTCTTT. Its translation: CASIDLGDNTEAFF.

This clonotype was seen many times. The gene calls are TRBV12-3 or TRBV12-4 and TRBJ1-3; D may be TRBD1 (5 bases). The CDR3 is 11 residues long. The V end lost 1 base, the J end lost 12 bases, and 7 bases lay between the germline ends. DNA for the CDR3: TGTGCCAGCAGTTTAGGGGGGATCATATATTTT. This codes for CASSLGGIIYF.

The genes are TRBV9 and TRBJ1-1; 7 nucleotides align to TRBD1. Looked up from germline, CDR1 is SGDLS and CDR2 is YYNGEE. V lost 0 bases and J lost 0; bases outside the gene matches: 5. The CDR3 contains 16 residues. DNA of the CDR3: TGTGCCAGCAGCGTAGATCAGGGGGGGATGAACACTGAAGCTTTCTTT. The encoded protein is CASSVDQGGMNTEAFF.

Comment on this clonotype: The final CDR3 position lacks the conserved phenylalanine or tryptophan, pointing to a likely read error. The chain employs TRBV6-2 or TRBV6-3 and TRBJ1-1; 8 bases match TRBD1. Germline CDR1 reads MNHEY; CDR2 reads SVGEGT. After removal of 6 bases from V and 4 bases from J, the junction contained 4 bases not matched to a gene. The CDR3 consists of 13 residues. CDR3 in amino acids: CASSPGQATEAFL. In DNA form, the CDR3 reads TGTGCCAGCAGCCCGGGACAGGCCACTGAAGCTTTCCTT.

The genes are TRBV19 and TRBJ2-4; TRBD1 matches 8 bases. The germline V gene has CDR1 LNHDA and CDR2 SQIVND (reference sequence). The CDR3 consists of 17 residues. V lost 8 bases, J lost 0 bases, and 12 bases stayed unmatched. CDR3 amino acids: CASGPGQEMIAKNIQYF. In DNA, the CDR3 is TGTGCCAGTGGACCGGGACAGGAAATGATAGCCAAAAACATTCAGTACTTC.

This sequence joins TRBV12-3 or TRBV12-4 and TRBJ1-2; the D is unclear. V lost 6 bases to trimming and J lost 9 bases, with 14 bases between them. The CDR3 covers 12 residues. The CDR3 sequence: CASSIGLESYTF. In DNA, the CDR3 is TGTGCCAGCAGCATAGGGCTCGAAAGCTACACCTTC.

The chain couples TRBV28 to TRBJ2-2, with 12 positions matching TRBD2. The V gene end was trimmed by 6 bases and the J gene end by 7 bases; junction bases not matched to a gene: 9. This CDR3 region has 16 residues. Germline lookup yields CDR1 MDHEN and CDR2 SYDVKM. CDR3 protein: CASSPRTSGVDGELFF. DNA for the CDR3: TGTGCCAGCAGCCCCCGGACTAGCGGGGTGGACGGGGAGCTGTTTTTT.

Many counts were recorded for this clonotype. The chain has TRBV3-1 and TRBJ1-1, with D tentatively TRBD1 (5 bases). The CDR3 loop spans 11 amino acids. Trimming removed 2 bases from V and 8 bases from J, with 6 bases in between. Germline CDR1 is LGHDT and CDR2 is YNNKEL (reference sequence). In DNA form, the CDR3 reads TGTGCCAGCAGCCAATACAGGGAAGCTTTCTTT. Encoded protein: CASSQYREAFF.

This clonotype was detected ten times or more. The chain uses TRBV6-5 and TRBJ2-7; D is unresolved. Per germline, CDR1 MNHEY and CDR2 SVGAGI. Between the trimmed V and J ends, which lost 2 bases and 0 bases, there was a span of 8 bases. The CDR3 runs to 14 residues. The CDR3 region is CASSYGMISYEQYF. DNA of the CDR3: TGTGCCAGCAGTTACGGCATGATCTCCTACGAGCAGTACTTC.

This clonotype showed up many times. CDR3 in amino acids: CASSSTRASNQPQHF. The DNA for the CDR3 is TGTGCCAGCAGTTCGACCAGGGCCAGCAATCAGCCCCAGCATTTT. The rearrangement uses TRBV6-2 or TRBV6-3 and TRBJ1-5; D may be TRBD1 (5 bases). The germline V gene encodes CDR1 MNHEY and CDR2 SVGEGT. CDR3 length: 15 residues. V lost 4 bases and J 1 base, leaving 11 bases between the germline ends.

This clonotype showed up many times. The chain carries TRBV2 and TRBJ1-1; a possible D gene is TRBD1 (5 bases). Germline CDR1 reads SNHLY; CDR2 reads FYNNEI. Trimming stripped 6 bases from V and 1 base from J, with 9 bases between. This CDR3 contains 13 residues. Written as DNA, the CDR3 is TGTGCCAGCAGGGGACCGGCGAACACTGAAGCTTTCTTT. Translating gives CASRGPANTEAFF.

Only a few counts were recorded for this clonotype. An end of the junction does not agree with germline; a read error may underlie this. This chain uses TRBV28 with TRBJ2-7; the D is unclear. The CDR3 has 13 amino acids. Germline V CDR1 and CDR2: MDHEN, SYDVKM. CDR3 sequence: CASGLASSYEQYF. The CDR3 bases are TGTGCCAGCGGTTTGGCAAGCTCCTACGAGCAGTACTTC. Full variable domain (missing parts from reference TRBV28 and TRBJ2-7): DVKVTQSSRYLVKRTGEKVFLECVQDMDHENMFWYRQDPGLGLRLIYFSYDVKMKEKGDIPEGYSVSREKKERFSLILESASTNQTSMYLCASGLASSYEQYFGPGTRLTVT.

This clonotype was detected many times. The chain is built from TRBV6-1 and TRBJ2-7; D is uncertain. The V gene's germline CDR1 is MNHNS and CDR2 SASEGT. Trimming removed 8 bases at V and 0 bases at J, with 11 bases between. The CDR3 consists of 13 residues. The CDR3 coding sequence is TGTGCCAGCGAAACAGAGGTCTCCTACGAGCAGTACTTC. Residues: CASETEVSYEQYF.

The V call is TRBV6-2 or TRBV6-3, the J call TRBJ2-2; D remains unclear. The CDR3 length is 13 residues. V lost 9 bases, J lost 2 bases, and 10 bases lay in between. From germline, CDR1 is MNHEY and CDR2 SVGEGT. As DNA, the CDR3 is TGTGCCAGTAGGATTGCTAACACCGGGGAGCTGTTTTTT. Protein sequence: CASRIANTGELFF.

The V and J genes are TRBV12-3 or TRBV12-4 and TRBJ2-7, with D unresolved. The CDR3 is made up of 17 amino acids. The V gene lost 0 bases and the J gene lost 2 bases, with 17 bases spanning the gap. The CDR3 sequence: CASSLARGSRGTYEQYF. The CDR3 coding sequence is TGTGCCAGCAGTTTAGCCCGAGGATCCCGTGGAACCTACGAGCAGTACTTC.